The entry that follows covers one T cell receptor beta chain sequence. These data belong to a study of blood T cell repertoires in COVID-19. Study context: From the United States, Italy and Spain came samples of acute and convalescent COVID-19.

V was clipped by 2 bases and J by 6 bases, with 10 bases between them. This CDR3 comprises 13 residues. CDR1 is SEHNR and CDR2 is FQNEAQ in the germline V gene (reference sequence). Here immunoSEQ multiplex PCR was the method, and the copy in TCRdb shows in-frame clones only, minus some. The sample comprises fewer than 250,000 clones, under 90% of which are singletons, and 2% to 3% rests with the top ten. The source is a woman between 40 and 50 years old with active or convalescent COVID-19. The sample taken for sequencing was peripheral blood. The gene calls are TRBV7-9 and TRBJ1-2; D uncertain. CDR3 nucleotide sequence: TGTGCCAGCAGCTTATCAATGGCGGATGGCTACACCTTC. This gives the protein CASSLSMADGYTF.